Sequencing of this T cell receptor (beta chain) was carried out in a study of blood T cell repertoires in COVID-19 (dated by TCRdb to the early 2020s). A note on the overall study: The collaborator samples originated in the United States, Italy and Spain and spanned the acute and convalescent phases of COVID-19. The prospective study material was composed of cDNA or gDNA derived from T cells, B-cell-depleted T cells, or PBMCs. Deeply sampled blood TCRbeta repertoires from subjects exposed to, actively infected with, or recovered from COVID-19 were included in the dataset. The repertoires were made available in a free public database intended to serve as a resource for research on the immune response to SARS-CoV-2. The samples were drawn from two sources: the first 160 participants of the ongoing ImmuneRACE study, and 950 to 1,500 subjects contributed by 6 global collaborators. Nearly every sample came with metadata listing a de-identified subject ID, COVID-19 status, age in years and sex. Where available, HLA class I and class II types were taken from metadata supplied by the sample provider and were not determined by assay-based typing. What the study reported, not specific to this receptor: How much clinical and demographic metadata was included differed by source and by participant, and the metadata was provided uncurated.

Each collaborating institution followed its own protocols to collect whole blood in K2EDTA tubes. For TCRbeta analysis, collaborator samples were shipped as frozen whole blood, as isolated PBMCs, or as DNA extracted from either sample type. TCRbeta CDR3 regions were amplified from genomic DNA by means of the immunoSEQ Assay, a bias-controlled multiplex PCR. For the original study's pipeline: Nucleated cell counts per sample were estimated from amplification of reference gene primers within the assay. To quantify the absolute abundance of each unique TCRbeta CDR3 rearrangement, sequence reads were collapsed and filtered. For each sample, productive Simpson clonality was calculated as the square root of Simpson's diversity index across productive rearrangements. TCRdb took over this immuneACCESS table, retaining in-frame rearrangements with V and J assigned. Such tables are incomplete; in checked studies, under half of the missing clones stem from an unresolved V gene, and the remainder is unexplained. That table furnishes V, J and clone size, whereas the DNA furnished D and trimming. This sample gives 70,000 to 95,000 clones in total; around four fifths of them show up just once. The ten top clones hold 15% to 20% of the sample.

CDR1 and CDR2 (SNHLY, FYNNEI) derive from the germline V gene. The germline V end is reduced by 9 bases and the J end by 3 bases; junction bases left unmatched: 8. From cysteine to phenylalanine, the CDR3 is 14 amino acids long. This entry keeps only the CDR3 DNA: 42 bases, framed from base 1. There are a few counts of this clone. Its antigen is still unknown. Per-nucleotide qualities are absent, and no much larger clonotype sits a single base away. Sequencing was done on a sample of peripheral blood. The V gene is TRBV2 and the J gene is TRBJ2-3; 8 central bases correspond to TRBD1. This TCR came from a man older than 75 with active or convalescent COVID-19. At the DNA level, the sequence is TGTGCCAGTAGACAGGGGCTCAATACAGATACGCAGTATTTT. This encodes CASRQGLNTDTQYF.